The 29 T cell receptor beta chains reported below all come from one sample, sequenced in a study of identifying expanded T cells in peripheral blood. TCRdb keeps only in-frame clones here, not all; method: immunoSEQ multiplex PCR. This sample has around 90,000 clones, with roughly 88% found just once. Sequenced: blood. These receptors were taken from a person between 18 and 75 years old in good health.

This clone has ten or more counts. The chain carries TRBV6-1 and TRBJ2-6; D possibly matches TRBD1 or TRBD2 (5 bases each). Looked up from germline, CDR1 is MNHNS and CDR2 is SASEGT. This CDR3 is built from 15 residues. Trimming took off 0 bases at V and 2 bases at J, with 5 bases between the two ends. CDR3 amino acids: CASSEAGAGANVLTF. DNA for the CDR3: TGTGCCAGCAGTGAAGCGGGGGCTGGGGCCAACGTCCTGACTTTC.

V usage is TRBV18 and J usage is TRBJ1-4; TRBD1 matches at 7 bases. The CDR3 is made up of 14 amino acids. The germline V gene encodes CDR1 KGHSH and CDR2 LQKENI. Trimming took 2 bases from V and 7 from J; bases not matched to a gene: 4. Here the CDR3 reads CASSPLAGGEKLFF. The CDR3 nucleotides are TGTGCCAGCTCACCATTGGCAGGGGGTGAAAAACTGTTTTTT.

The rearrangement joins TRBV28 to TRBJ2-7; D might be TRBD2 (7 bases). CDR1 MDHEN and CDR2 SYDVKM come from the germline V gene. The V end was cut by 6 bases, the J end by 5 bases, with 20 bases between. The CDR3 is made up of 15 amino acids. The CDR3 DNA sequence: TGTGCCAGCAGCCAGCCGGGCGGGGGCAGCCACGAGCAGTACTTC. Protein product: CASSQPGGGSHEQYF.

This chain uses TRBV4-1 with TRBJ2-1; tentative D call: TRBD2 (6 bases). V was cut by 1 base and J by 7 bases, with 14 bases left in between. Germline CDR1 is MGHRA and CDR2 is YSYEKL. The CDR3 spans 15 residues. The DNA for the CDR3 is TGCGCCAGCAGCCAAGGGGCGGGATTGATAAATGAGCAGTTCTTC. It codes for CASSQGAGLINEQFF.

This rearrangement joins TRBV25-1 to TRBJ2-2; no definite D call. Trimming stripped 4 bases from V and 0 bases from J, with 9 bases between. The CDR3 is 15 residues long. The germline V gene encodes CDR1 MGHDK and CDR2 SYGVNS. CDR3 residues: CASSAAGPNTGELFF. CDR3 sequence (DNA): TGTGCCAGCAGTGCGGCCGGGCCGAACACCGGGGAGCTGTTTTTT.

The table lists this clone with a count of one. This chain links TRBV5-1 with TRBJ2-1; a weak D match, TRBD2 (5 bases). V shed 4 bases and J shed 5 bases, with 22 bases lying between them. Germline loops: CDR1 SGHRS, CDR2 YFSETQ. CDR3 length: 17 residues. The CDR3 DNA reads TGCGCCAGCAGCGTGGGATTAACGATGGACGGGGACAATGAGCAGTTCTTC. Amino acids: CASSVGLTMDGDNEQFF.

The rearrangement uses TRBV10-3 and TRBJ2-7; 7 nucleotides line up with TRBD1. Per germline, CDR1 ENHRY and CDR2 SYGVKD. The CDR3 spans 11 residues. The V segment lost 9 bases and the J segment 5 bases; nucleotides outside the gene matches: 4. The CDR3: CAITTGNEQYF. The CDR3 DNA follows: TGTGCCATAACGACAGGGAACGAGCAGTACTTC.

For the CDR3, the DNA is TGTGCCAGTCTTACAGGGCTTGGAAACACCATATATTTT. Its protein is CASLTGLGNTIYF. The chain recombines TRBV28 with TRBJ1-3; possible D gene TRBD1, 6 bases. The V gene lost 9 bases and the J gene lost 3 bases, with 12 bases spanning the gap. Germline CDR1 MDHEN, CDR2 SYDVKM. The CDR3 has 13 amino acids.

This clone appeared a single time. The J gene is TRBJ2-1, the V gene TRBV4-2; 11 bases line up with TRBD2. Per germline, CDR1 LGHNA and CDR2 YNFKEQ. Trimming took 4 bases from V and 4 from J; bases not matched to a gene: 12. CDR3 size: 18 residues. The CDR3 DNA reads as TGTGCCAGCAGCCCGGGGCGGCTAGCGGGAGGCCGGTACAATGAGCAGTTCTTC. This sequence encodes CASSPGRLAGGRYNEQFF.

The V and J genes are TRBV10-3 and TRBJ2-7; 9 nucleotides line up with TRBD2. This CDR3 contains 16 residues. V dropped 4 bases and J dropped 0; count of bases not matched to a gene: 7. Germline V gives CDR1 ENHRY, CDR2 SYGVKD. CDR3 coding DNA: TGTGCCATCAGTGGACTAGCGGATACCAACTCCTACGAGCAGTACTTC. Its protein product is CAISGLADTNSYEQYF.

J is TRBJ1-3 and V is TRBV9, with D uncertain. Germline assignment: CDR1 SGDLS and CDR2 YYNGEE. V was pared by 0 bases and J by 2 bases, with 9 bases between. The CDR3 runs 15 residues. The CDR3 coding sequence is TGTGCCAGCAGCGTAGATACAGTAGCTGGAAACACCATATATTTT. Residues: CASSVDTVAGNTIYF.

The chain is built from TRBV30 and TRBJ2-7; D might be TRBD1 or TRBD2, each matching 5 bases. From germline, CDR1 is GTSNPN and CDR2 SVGIG (reference sequence). The CDR3 has 13 residues. V was shortened by 2 bases and J by 3 bases, with 11 bases between the two germline ends. The DNA for the CDR3 is TGTGCCTGGAGTAGCGGCAGGGACTACGAGCAGTACTTC. Its protein product is CAWSSGRDYEQYF.

The J gene is TRBJ2-1, the V gene TRBV7-3, with D maybe TRBD2 (6 bases). Trimming left V 3 bases short and J 3 bases short, with 12 bases between. The germline gives CDR1 SGHTA, CDR2 FQGTGA. The CDR3 spans 15 residues. The CDR3 spells CASSFASGRYNEQFF. The CDR3 DNA follows: TGTGCCAGCAGCTTCGCCAGCGGGCGCTACAATGAGCAGTTCTTC. The whole variable domain, remainder taken from reference TRBV7-3 and TRBJ2-1, is GAGVSQTPSNKVTEKGKYVELRCDPISGHTALYWYRQSLGQGPEFLIYFQGTGAADDSGLPNDRFFAVRPEGSVSTLKIQRTERGDSAVYLCASSFASGRYNEQFFGPGTRLTVL.

V usage is TRBV10-3 and J usage is TRBJ2-2; possibly TRBD1 for D (6 bases). The CDR3 has 15 amino acids. V lost 4 bases and J lost 2, with 11 bases in between. CDR1 and CDR2 (germline): ENHRY, SYGVKD. The CDR3 DNA reads TGTGCCATCAGTGGGACAGCTAGTAACACCGGGGAGCTGTTTTTT. Translation: CAISGTASNTGELFF.

This sequence joins TRBV7-3 and TRBJ2-3, with a possible D match to TRBD1 (6 bases). Trimming stripped 5 bases from V and 2 bases from J, with 14 bases between. The CDR3 has 15 amino acids. Germline V lookup: CDR1 SGHTA, CDR2 FQGTGA. The CDR3 is CASSVGQIYTDTQYF. DNA for the CDR3: TGTGCCAGCAGCGTAGGACAGATATACACAGATACGCAGTATTTT.

This clone was seen a handful of times. The chain combines TRBV14 with TRBJ1-6; the D gene is possibly TRBD1 (6 bases). From germline, CDR1 is SGHDN and CDR2 FVKESK. The V and J ends lost 3 bases and 1 base respectively, with 16 bases between them. This CDR3 contains 18 residues. CDR3 coding DNA: TGTGCCAGCAGCCATTCGACAGGTTCCGCTTCCTATAATTCACCCCTCCACTTT. Residues: CASSHSTGSASYNSPLHF. Filled out from reference TRBV14 and TRBJ1-6, the complete variable domain reads EAGVTQFPSHSVIEKGQTVTLRCDPISGHDNLYWYRRVMGKEIKFLLHFVKESKQDESGMPNNRFLAERTGGTYSTLKVQPAELEDSGVYFCASSHSTGSASYNSPLHFGNGTRLTVT.

The chain couples TRBV5-1 to TRBJ1-1, with a possible D match to TRBD1 (5 bases). The CDR3 sequence is 15 residues long. Per the germline V gene, CDR1 is SGHRS and CDR2 is YFSETQ. V lost 4 bases, J lost 1 base, and 14 bases lay in between. CDR3 bases: TGCGCCAGCAGCCGAACCGGGACGGGGAACACTGAAGCTTTCTTT. This translates into CASSRTGTGNTEAFF.

The rearrangement links TRBV7-8 to TRBJ2-1; D remains ambiguous. Germline V gene data show CDR1 as SGHVS and CDR2 as FQNEAQ. Trimming pared 3 bases from V and 6 bases from J, leaving 3 bases between. The length of the CDR3 is 11 residues. CDR3 DNA: TGTGCCAGCAGCTTTCGCAATGAGCAGTTCTTC. Translation: CASSFRNEQFF.

This chain joins TRBV18 and TRBJ2-2, with 8 positions matching TRBD2. The CDR3 runs to 16 residues. CDR1 KGHSH and CDR2 LQKENI come from the germline V gene. The ends lost 2 bases at V and 5 bases at J; junction bases unmatched: 7. Here the CDR3 reads CASSPSGGTRTGELFF. For the CDR3, the DNA is TGTGCCAGCTCACCAAGCGGGGGCACGAGGACCGGGGAGCTGTTTTTT. The complete variable domain, with remaining parts taken from reference TRBV18 and TRBJ2-2, reads NAGVMQNPRHLVRRRGQEARLRCSPMKGHSHVYWYRQLPEEGLKFMVYLQKENIIDESGMPKERFSAEFPKEGPSILRIQQVVRGDSAAYFCASSPSGGTRTGELFFGEGSRLTVL.

This chain connects TRBV7-2 to TRBJ2-6; 14 bases map to TRBD2. The J segment lost 2 bases and the V segment lost 2 bases, leaving 5 bases of the junction unmatched. This CDR3 spans 19 amino acids. Germline V gives CDR1 SGHTA, CDR2 FQGNSA. The CDR3 loop is CASSLLGGLAGAGANVLTF. The CDR3 DNA reads as TGTGCCAGCAGCTTACTCGGGGGACTAGCGGGAGCTGGGGCCAACGTCCTGACTTTC.

The rearrangement links TRBV14 to TRBJ2-7; TRBD1 might be the D (6 bases). The germline gives CDR1 SGHDN, CDR2 FVKESK. Trimming removed 5 bases from V and 3 bases from J, with 20 bases in between. CDR3 length: 16 amino acids. In nucleotides, the CDR3 is TGTGCCAGCAGCTCGTGGGGTTGGACAGACCTCTACGAGCAGTACTTC. Protein product: CASSSWGWTDLYEQYF.

CDR3: CASWLRTNTEAFF. The CDR3 region has the DNA TGTGCCAGCTGGCTGAGGACTAACACTGAAGCTTTCTTT. The gene calls are TRBV6-1 and TRBJ1-1; D is unresolved. V gave up 8 bases and J gave up 2 bases, with 12 bases separating them. Per germline, CDR1 MNHNS and CDR2 SASEGT. The CDR3 consists of 13 residues.

The chain recombines TRBV30 with TRBJ1-2; unclear D gene. The V end lost 0 bases, the J end lost 7 bases, and 12 bases lay between the germline ends. CDR3 length: 13 residues. Germline loops: CDR1 GTSNPN, CDR2 SVGIG (reference sequence). The CDR3 reads CAWSVKGPGGYTF. CDR3 bases: TGTGCCTGGAGTGTAAAGGGTCCGGGTGGCTACACCTTC.

The chain couples TRBV28 to TRBJ2-5, with D unresolved. There are 17 residues in the CDR3. Germline CDR1 reads MDHEN; CDR2 reads SYDVKM. Trimming removed 2 bases from V and 1 base from J, with 17 bases in between. This chain's CDR3 is CASSLGFSGGSQETQYF. CDR3 nucleotides: TGTGCCAGCAGTTTAGGCTTCTCAGGTGGCAGCCAAGAGACCCAGTACTTC.

The chain joins TRBV7-2 to TRBJ2-1, with TRBD2 matching 11 bases. The CDR3 totals 15 residues. V trimming: 7 bases; J trimming: 2 bases; junction bases outside the gene matches: 4. Per germline, CDR1 SGHTA and CDR2 FQGNSA. This chain's CDR3 is CASNLAGGTYNEQFF. The CDR3 DNA reads as TGTGCCAGCAACCTAGCGGGAGGAACCTACAATGAGCAGTTCTTC.

This clone showed up just once. The rearrangement links TRBV14 to TRBJ2-3; 8 nucleotides line up with TRBD1. Germline CDR1 reads SGHDN; CDR2 reads FVKESK. V dropped 5 bases and J dropped 2; count of bases not matched to a gene: 12. The CDR3 length is 17 residues. Written as DNA, the CDR3 is TGTGCCAGCAGCTTTCTCCCCGGGACAGGAAACACAGATACGCAGTATTTT. Its protein is CASSFLPGTGNTDTQYF.

This chain links TRBV9 with TRBJ1-2; TRBD1 agrees at 9 bases. Germline V gene sequence: CDR1 SGDLS, CDR2 YYNGEE. With V trimmed by 0 bases and J by 5 bases, 8 bases remained unmatched. The CDR3 contains 16 residues. The CDR3 reads CASSVESPGQGYGYTF. The CDR3 bases are TGTGCCAGCAGCGTAGAATCCCCGGGACAGGGTTATGGCTACACCTTC.

The rearrangement uses TRBV21-1 and TRBJ2-1; TRBD2 is the table's D call, not checked against the DNA. TRBV21-1 is an annotated pseudogene. The CDR3 runs to 17 residues. The CDR3 coding sequence is TGTGCCAGCAGCCCCTCCGCAGGGACTAGCTCGCGGAATGAGCAGTTCTTC. This codes for CASSPSAGTSSRNEQFF.

This sequence joins TRBV18 and TRBJ2-7; 12 bases fit TRBD1. Unmatched junction bases numbered 9, after V lost 3 bases and J lost 6 bases. CDR1 is KGHSH and CDR2 is LQKENI in the germline V gene. The CDR3 is made up of 16 amino acids. The CDR3 bases are TGTGCCAGCTCACCCACCGTCGGGACAGGGGGCTTCGAGCAGTACTTC. Translation gives CASSPTVGTGGFEQYF.